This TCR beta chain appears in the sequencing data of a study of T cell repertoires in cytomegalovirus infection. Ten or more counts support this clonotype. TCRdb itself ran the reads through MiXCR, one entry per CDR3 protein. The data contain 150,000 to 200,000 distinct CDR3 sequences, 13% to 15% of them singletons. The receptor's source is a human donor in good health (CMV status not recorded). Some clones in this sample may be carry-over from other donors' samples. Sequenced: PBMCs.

The CDR3 here is CASSQGWTQGRYGYTF. The CDR3 coding sequence is TGCGCCAGCAGCCAAGGTTGGACCCAGGGGAGGTATGGCTACACCTTC. V and J are TRBV4-3 and TRBJ1-2, with D possibly TRBD1 on 6 matching bases. This CDR3 has 16 amino acids. V gave up 1 base and J gave up 5 bases, with 17 bases separating them. Germline V lookup: CDR1 LGHNA, CDR2 YSLEER.